This T cell receptor (beta chain) stems from a study of response to subunit inactivated influenza vaccine (dated by TCRdb to 2017 to 2018). Regarding the study in general: To follow how T cells responded to a trivalent subunit inactivated influenza vaccine, the researchers relied on deep quantitative profiling of the T cell receptor repertoire. What the authors observed across the whole study: According to the authors, only a limited number of new T cells may be recruited by each seasonal influenza vaccination.

Clipping removes 5 bases from V and 3 bases from J, with 7 as the unmatched junction base count. From the germline V gene (reference sequence), CDR1 is GTSNPN and CDR2 is SVGIG. Including the terminal cysteine and phenylalanine, the CDR3 comprises 15 residues. The kept DNA is CDR3 alone, 45 bases in frame from the first base. Note on this clonotype: Its target antigen remains unknown. No base qualities exist here, and no much larger clone lies one base off it.

Receptor amplification or capture employed RT-PCR. The data were produced on an Illumina HiSeq 2500. Through fastp at Q25 and MiXCR, TCRdb rebuilt clones from the public reads, retaining in-frame beta chains. Identical CDR3 proteins give one entry, which carries the most common genes and DNA. This sample lists 600,000 to 700,000 distinct CDR3 sequences; 11% to 15% were detected once. The top ten clones comprise about 7.4% of the sample. The rearrangement joined TRBV30 to TRBJ2-1; 10 central bases correspond to TRBD2. Here the sequenced sample was PBMCs from blood, taken 14 to 15 days before vaccination. The source of this sequence is a man aged 50 to 59 who received an inactivated influenza vaccine. Donor details come from another sample of the same person, matched by shared clones. The CDR3 is CAWAPGLAIYNEQFF. The nucleotide sequence is given as TGTGCCTGGGCTCCGGGACTAGCGATCTACAATGAGCAGTTCTTC.